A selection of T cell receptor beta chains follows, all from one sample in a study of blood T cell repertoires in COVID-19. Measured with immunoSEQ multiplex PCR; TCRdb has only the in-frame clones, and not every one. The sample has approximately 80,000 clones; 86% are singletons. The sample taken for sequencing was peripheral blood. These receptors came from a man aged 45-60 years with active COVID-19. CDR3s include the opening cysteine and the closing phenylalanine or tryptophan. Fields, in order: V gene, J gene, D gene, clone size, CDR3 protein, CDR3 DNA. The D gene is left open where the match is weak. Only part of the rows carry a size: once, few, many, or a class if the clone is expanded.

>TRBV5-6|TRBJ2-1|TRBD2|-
CASSFRLAGTYNEQFF
TGTGCCAGCAGCTTCCGACTAGCGGGGACCTACAATGAGCAGTTCTTC
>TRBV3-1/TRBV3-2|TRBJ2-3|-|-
CASSQGPSGPDTQYF
TGTGCCAGCAGCCAAGGGCCTTCAGGGCCAGATACGCAGTATTTT
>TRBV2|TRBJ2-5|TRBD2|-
CASSRELAGGPEEKTQYF
TGTGCCAGCAGCCGAGAACTAGCGGGGGGGCCTGAGGAAAAGACCCAGTACTTC
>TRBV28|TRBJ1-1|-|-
CASSFMGGMNTEAFF
TGTGCCAGCAGTTTCATGGGGGGTATGAACACTGAAGCTTTCTTT
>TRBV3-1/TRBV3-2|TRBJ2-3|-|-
CASSPGFTDTQYF
TGTGCCAGCAGCCCGGGGTTCACAGATACGCAGTATTTT
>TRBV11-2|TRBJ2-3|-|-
CASSSRTGTDTQYF
TGTGCCAGCAGCTCTCGGACAGGCACAGATACGCAGTATTTT
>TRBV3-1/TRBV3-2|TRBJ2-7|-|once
CASSKAGTKTTKQYF
TGTGCCAGCAGCAAGGCCGGGACAAAAACTACGAAGCAGTACTTC
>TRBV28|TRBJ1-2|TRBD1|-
CASRQGDYGYTF
TGTGCCAGCAGGCAGGGGGACTATGGCTACACCTTC
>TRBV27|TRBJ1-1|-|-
CASKGARTEAFF
TGTGCCAGCAAGGGAGCGCGGACTGAAGCTTTCTTT
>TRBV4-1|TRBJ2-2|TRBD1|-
CASSQSDRGTGELFF
TGCGCCAGCAGCCAAAGCGACAGGGGTACCGGGGAGCTGTTTTTT
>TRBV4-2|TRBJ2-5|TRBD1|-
CASSQDLTGGETQYF
TGTGCCAGCAGCCAAGATCTGACAGGGGGAGAGACCCAGTACTTC
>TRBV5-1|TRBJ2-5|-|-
CASSLGPGQETQYF
TGCGCCAGCAGCTTGGGGCCAGGACAAGAGACCCAGTACTTC
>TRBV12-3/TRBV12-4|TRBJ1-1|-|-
CASSQGQTEAFF
TGTGCCAGCAGTCAGGGGCAGACTGAAGCTTTCTTT
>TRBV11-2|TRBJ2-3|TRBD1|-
CASSLDRRTGPDTQYF
TGTGCCAGCAGCTTAGATCGGAGGACAGGGCCAGATACGCAGTATTTT
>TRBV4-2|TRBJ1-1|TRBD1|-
CASSQEGQGNTEAFF
TGTGCCAGCAGCCAAGAGGGACAGGGGAACACTGAAGCTTTCTTT
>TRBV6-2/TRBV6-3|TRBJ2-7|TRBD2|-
CASSYSARELDEQYF
TGTGCCAGCAGTTACTCCGCGCGGGAGCTGGACGAGCAGTACTTC
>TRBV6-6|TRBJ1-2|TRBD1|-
CASRGGQEESPYGYTF
TGTGCCAGCAGGGGTGGACAGGAAGAATCCCCCTATGGCTACACCTTC
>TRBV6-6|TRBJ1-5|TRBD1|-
CASRPSTGSNQPQHF
TGTGCCAGCAGACCCTCGACAGGGTCCAATCAGCCCCAGCATTTT
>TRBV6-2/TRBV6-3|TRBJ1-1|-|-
CASSYGGALDTEAFF
TGTGCCAGCAGTTACGGAGGGGCTTTGGACACTGAAGCTTTCTTT
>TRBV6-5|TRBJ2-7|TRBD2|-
CASSSVSGGVYEQYF
TGTGCCAGCAGTTCGGTTAGCGGGGGAGTCTACGAGCAGTACTTC
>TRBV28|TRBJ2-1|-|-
CASRSPGRSSNEQFF
TGTGCCAGCAGGTCACCGGGTAGGAGCTCCAATGAGCAGTTCTTC
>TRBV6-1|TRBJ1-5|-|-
CASSEGTGTHNQPQHF
TGTGCCAGCAGTGAAGGCACCGGGACTCACAATCAGCCCCAGCATTTT
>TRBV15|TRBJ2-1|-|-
CATSRESPGRYNEQFF
TGTGCCACCAGCAGAGAGTCTCCAGGGCGCTACAATGAGCAGTTCTTC
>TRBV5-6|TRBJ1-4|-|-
CASSKGAGKKLFF
TGTGCCAGCAGCAAAGGGGCTGGGAAAAAACTGTTTTTT
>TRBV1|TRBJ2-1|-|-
CTSRDRGYNEQFF
TGCACCAGCAGGGACAGGGGTTACAATGAGCAGTTCTTC
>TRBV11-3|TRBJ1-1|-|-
CASSLGQNDEAFF
TGTGCCAGCAGCTTAGGACAGAATGACGAGGCTTTCTTT
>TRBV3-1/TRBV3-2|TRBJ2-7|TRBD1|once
CASSRTGTYEQYF
TGTGCCAGCAGCCGGACAGGAACCTACGAGCAGTACTTC
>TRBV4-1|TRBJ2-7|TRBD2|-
CASSQAGLAGDEQYF
TGCGCCAGCAGCCAAGCCGGACTAGCGGGAGACGAGCAGTACTTC
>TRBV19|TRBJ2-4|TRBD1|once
CASSVDRAPAKNIQYF
TGTGCCAGTAGTGTAGACAGGGCGCCAGCCAAAAACATTCAGTACTTC
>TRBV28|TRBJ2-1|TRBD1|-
CASRAGQGRNEQFF
TGTGCCAGCAGAGCGGGACAGGGAAGGAATGAGCAGTTCTTC
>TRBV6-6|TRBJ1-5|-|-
CASSFTGSQPQHF
TGTGCCAGCAGTTTTACAGGGTCCCAGCCCCAGCATTTT
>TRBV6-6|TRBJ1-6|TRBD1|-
CASSPRTGEATLHF
TGTGCCAGCAGTCCTCGGACAGGGGAGGCCACCCTCCACTTT
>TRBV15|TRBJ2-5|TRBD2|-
CATRAGGAQETQYF
TGTGCCACCAGAGCGGGAGGGGCCCAAGAGACCCAGTACTTC
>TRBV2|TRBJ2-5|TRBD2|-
CASSDEDGGARETQYF
TGTGCCAGCAGTGATGAAGACGGGGGGGCCCGGGAGACCCAGTACTTC
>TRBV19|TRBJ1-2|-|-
CASSATGPYGYTF
TGTGCCAGTAGTGCCACAGGGCCCTATGGCTACACCTTC
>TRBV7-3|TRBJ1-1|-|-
CASSLSQGGVTEAFF
TGTGCCAGCAGCTTAAGTCAGGGAGGGGTCACTGAAGCTTTCTTT
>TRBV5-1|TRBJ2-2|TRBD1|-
CASSLGGQGTGELFF
TGCGCCAGCAGCTTGGGGGGACAGGGCACCGGGGAGCTGTTTTTT
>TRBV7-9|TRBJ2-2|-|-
CASSLSRAGFSGELFF
TGTGCCAGCAGCTTATCTAGGGCGGGATTTTCCGGGGAGCTGTTTTTT
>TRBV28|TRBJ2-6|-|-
CASGRGTSRSNVLTF
TGTGCCAGTGGAAGGGGGACATCGCGCTCCAACGTCCTGACTTTC
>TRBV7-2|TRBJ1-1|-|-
CASSLDYSNTEAFF
TGTGCCAGCAGCTTAGATTATTCGAACACTGAAGCTTTCTTT
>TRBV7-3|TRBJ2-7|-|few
CASSLTPRGPYEQYF
TGTGCCAGCAGCTTAACCCCCAGGGGTCCCTACGAGCAGTACTTC
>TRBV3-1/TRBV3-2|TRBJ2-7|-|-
CASSQAKEQYF
TGTGCCAGCAGCCAAGCAAAAGAGCAGTACTTC
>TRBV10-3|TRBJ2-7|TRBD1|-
CAISDTGTASYEQYF
TGTGCCATCAGTGACACCGGGACAGCCTCCTACGAGCAGTACTTC
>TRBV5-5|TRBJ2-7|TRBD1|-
CASSFATGITYEQYF
TGTGCCAGCAGCTTCGCGACAGGGATCACCTACGAGCAGTACTTC